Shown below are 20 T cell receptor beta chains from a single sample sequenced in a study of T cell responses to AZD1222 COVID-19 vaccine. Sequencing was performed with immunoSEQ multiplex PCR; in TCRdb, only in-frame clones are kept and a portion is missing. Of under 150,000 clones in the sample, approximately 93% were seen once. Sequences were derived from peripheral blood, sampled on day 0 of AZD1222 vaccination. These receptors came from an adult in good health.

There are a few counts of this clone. The CDR3 spells CASSIGLAIIYNEQFF. The CDR3 DNA reads TGTGCCAGTAGTATAGGACTAGCGATTATCTACAATGAGCAGTTCTTC. V gene TRBV19 combines with J gene TRBJ2-1; 8 nucleotides line up with TRBD2. CDR1 is LNHDA, CDR2 SQIVND, per germline (reference sequence). V gave up 1 base and J gave up 3 bases; unmatched junction bases: 5. The CDR3 runs to 16 residues. Together with reference TRBV19 and TRBJ2-1, the CDR3 gives the full variable domain: DGGITQSPKYLFRKEGQNVTLSCEQNLNHDAMYWYRQDPGQGLRLIYYSQIVNDFQKGDIAEGYSVSREKKESFPLTVTSAQKNPTAFYLCASSIGLAIIYNEQFFGPGTRLTVL.

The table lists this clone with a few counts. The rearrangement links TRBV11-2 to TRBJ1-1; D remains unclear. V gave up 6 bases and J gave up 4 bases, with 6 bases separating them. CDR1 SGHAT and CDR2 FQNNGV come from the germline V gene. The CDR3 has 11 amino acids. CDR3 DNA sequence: TGTGCCAGCAGGCCCACCACTGAAGCTTTCTTT. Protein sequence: CASRPTTEAFF.

The CDR3 bases are TGCAGCGTTGAGAAAGCGGGGAACTATTACGAGCAGTACTTC. Translation: CSVEKAGNYYEQYF. This chain uses TRBV29-1 with TRBJ2-7, with 7 nucleotides matching TRBD2. The V and J ends lost 3 bases and 4 bases, in that order; junction bases with no gene match: 9. Germline-derived CDR1 and CDR2 are SQVTM and ANQGSEA. The CDR3 is 14 amino acids.

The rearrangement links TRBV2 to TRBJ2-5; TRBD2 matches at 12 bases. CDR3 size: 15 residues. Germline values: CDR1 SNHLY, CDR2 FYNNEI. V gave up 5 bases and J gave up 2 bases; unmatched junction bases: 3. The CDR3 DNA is TGTGCCAGCAGTCTAGCGGGGGGGCCGCAAGAGACCCAGTACTTC. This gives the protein CASSLAGGPQETQYF.

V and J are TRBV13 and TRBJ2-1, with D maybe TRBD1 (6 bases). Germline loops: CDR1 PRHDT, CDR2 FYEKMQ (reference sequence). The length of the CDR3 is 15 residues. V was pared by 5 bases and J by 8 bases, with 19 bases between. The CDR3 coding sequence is TGTGCCAGCAGCCTGGGACATTCCCTAGGCGATGAGCAGTTCTTC. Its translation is CASSLGHSLGDEQFF.

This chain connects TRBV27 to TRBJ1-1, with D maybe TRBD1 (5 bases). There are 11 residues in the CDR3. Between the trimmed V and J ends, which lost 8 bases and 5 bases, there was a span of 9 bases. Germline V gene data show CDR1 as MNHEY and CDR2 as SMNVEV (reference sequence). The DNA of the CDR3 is TGTGCCAGCGGATGGGGGACTGAAGCTTTCTTT. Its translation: CASGWGTEAFF.

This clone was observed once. In nucleotides, the CDR3 is TGCAGCGTTGTACTGCAGGGGGCGTATGGCTACACCTTC. The encoded protein is CSVVLQGAYGYTF. This chain joins TRBV29-1 and TRBJ1-2; TRBD1 matches at 8 bases. V was clipped by 4 bases and J by 5 bases; unmatched bases: 6. The CDR3 length is 13 residues. Germline lookup yields CDR1 SQVTM and CDR2 ANQGSEA.

The CDR3 sequence: CSASPSSVAYNEQFF. The CDR3 region has the DNA TGCAGTGCTAGTCCTTCTAGCGTGGCCTACAATGAGCAGTTCTTC. J is TRBJ2-1 and V is TRBV20-1, with D possibly being TRBD2 (6 bases). CDR3 length: 15 residues. V was clipped by 3 bases and J by 2 bases, with 14 bases between them. Germline-derived CDR1 and CDR2 are DFQATT and SNEGSKA (reference sequence).

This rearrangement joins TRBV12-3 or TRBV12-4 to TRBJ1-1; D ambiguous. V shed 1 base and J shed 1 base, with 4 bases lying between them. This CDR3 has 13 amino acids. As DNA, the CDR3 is TGTGCCAGCAGTTTAGAAGGGAACACTGAAGCTTTCTTT. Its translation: CASSLEGNTEAFF.

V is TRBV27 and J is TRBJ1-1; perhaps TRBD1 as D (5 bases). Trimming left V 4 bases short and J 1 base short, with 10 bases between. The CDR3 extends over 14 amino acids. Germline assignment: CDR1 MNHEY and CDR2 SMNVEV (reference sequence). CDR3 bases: TGTGCCAGCAGTTACGGGACCGCGAACACTGAAGCTTTCTTT. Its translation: CASSYGTANTEAFF.

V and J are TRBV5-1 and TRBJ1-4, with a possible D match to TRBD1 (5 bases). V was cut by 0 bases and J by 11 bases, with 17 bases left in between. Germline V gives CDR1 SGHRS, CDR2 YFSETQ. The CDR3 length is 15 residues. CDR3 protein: CASSLGGTLGEKLFF. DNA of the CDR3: TGCGCCAGCAGCTTGGGAGGGACCCTCGGTGAGAAACTGTTTTTT.

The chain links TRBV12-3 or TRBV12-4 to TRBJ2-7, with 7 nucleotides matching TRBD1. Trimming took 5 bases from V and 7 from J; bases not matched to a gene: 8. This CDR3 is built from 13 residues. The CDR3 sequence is CASSPRQGQEQYF. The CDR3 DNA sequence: TGTGCCAGCAGTCCCCGACAGGGTCAAGAGCAGTACTTC.

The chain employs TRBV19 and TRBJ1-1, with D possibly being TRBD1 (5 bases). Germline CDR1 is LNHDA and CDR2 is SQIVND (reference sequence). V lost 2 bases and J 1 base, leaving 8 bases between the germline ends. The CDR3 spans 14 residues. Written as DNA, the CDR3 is TGTGCCAGTAGTATACCCAGGGAGAACACTGAAGCTTTCTTT. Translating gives CASSIPRENTEAFF.

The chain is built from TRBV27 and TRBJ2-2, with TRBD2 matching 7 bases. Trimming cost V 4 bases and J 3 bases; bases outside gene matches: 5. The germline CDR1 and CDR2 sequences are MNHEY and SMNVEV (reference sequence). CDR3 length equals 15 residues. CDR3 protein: CASSWSGGYTGELFF. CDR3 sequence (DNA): TGTGCCAGCAGTTGGTCGGGGGGTTACACCGGGGAGCTGTTTTTT.

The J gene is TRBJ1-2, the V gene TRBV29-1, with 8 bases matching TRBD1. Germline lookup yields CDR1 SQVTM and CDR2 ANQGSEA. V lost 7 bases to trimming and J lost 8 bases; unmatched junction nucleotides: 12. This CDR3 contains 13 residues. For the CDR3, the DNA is TGCAGCGCCGCCCCCGACAGGGGAGAAGGCTACACCTTC. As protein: CSAAPDRGEGYTF. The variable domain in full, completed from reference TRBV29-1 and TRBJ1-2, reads SAVISQKPSRDICQRGTSLTIQCQVDSQVTMMFWYRQQPGQSLTLIATANQGSEATYESGFVIDKFPISRPNLTFSTLTVSNMSPEDSSIYLCSAAPDRGEGYTFGSGTRLTVV.

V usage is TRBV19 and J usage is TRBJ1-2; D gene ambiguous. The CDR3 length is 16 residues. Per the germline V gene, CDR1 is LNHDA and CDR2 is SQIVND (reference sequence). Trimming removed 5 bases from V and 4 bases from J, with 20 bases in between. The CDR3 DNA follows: TGTGCCAGTAGTGCCTCGTATCGCGGACGGTTCTATGGCTACACCTTC. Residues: CASSASYRGRFYGYTF.

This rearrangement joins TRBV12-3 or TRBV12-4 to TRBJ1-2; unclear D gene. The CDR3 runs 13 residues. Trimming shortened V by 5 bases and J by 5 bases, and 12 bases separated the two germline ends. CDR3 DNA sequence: TGTGCCAGCAGTAAGAGGGTTAGGTATGGCTACACCTTC. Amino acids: CASSKRVRYGYTF.

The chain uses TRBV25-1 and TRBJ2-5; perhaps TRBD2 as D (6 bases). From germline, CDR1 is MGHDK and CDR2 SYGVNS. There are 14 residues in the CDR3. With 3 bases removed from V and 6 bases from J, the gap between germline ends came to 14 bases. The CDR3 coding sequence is TGTGCCAGCAGTGAGCCCGGGGGTGGGAAGACCCAGTACTTC. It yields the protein CASSEPGGGKTQYF.

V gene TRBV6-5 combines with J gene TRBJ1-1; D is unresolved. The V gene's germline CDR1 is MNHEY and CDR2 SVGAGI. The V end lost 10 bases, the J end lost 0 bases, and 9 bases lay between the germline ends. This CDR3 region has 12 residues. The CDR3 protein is CATRSMNTEAFF. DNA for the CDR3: TGTGCCACCAGAAGCATGAACACTGAAGCTTTCTTT.

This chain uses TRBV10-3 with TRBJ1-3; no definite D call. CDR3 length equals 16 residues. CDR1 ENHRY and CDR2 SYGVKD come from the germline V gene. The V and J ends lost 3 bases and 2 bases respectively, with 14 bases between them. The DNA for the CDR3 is TGTGCCATCAGTGATCAGGCTCCGCGCCCTGGAAACACCATATATTTT. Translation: CAISDQAPRPGNTIYF.